The source of this T cell receptor (beta chain) is a study of blood T cell repertoires in COVID-19. J lost 6 bases, V lost 6 bases, and 0 bases had no gene match. CDR3 length: 13 residues. Germline assignment: CDR1 SNHLY and CDR2 FYNNEI. Using immunoSEQ multiplex PCR, the repertoire was profiled, and TCRdb retains in-frame clones only, with some absent. The repertoire includes some 270,000 clones, 89% of them detected once, and roughly 4.5% sits in the top ten. This clone appeared once. The sequenced material came from peripheral blood. The clonotype was recovered from a woman in her thirties or forties who had recovered from COVID-19. This chain uses TRBV2 with TRBJ2-2, with 11 bases identical to TRBD1. CDR3 sequence reads: CASRGQGAGELFF. Written as DNA, the CDR3 is TGTGCCAGCAGGGGACAGGGGGCCGGGGAGCTGTTTTTT.